The 3 T cell receptor beta chains presented below share a single source sample, sequenced in a study of blood T cell repertoires in COVID-19. TCRdb's copy holds only in-frame clones and misses some; the assay was immunoSEQ multiplex PCR. The data contain about 40,000 clones, roughly 85% of them singletons. The sample taken for sequencing was peripheral blood. The receptors come from a woman in her seventies with acute or convalescent COVID-19.

The V and J genes are TRBV12-3 or TRBV12-4 and TRBJ2-2, with D perhaps matching TRBD2 (7 bases). The CDR3 is made up of 13 amino acids. With 5 bases removed from V and 6 bases from J, the gap between germline ends came to 10 bases. DNA of the CDR3: TGTGCCAGCAGTGGGGGGGCCTCCGGGGAGCTGTTTTTT. Encoded protein: CASSGGASGELFF.

This chain connects TRBV5-4 to TRBJ2-3; 8 positions agree with TRBD2. V gave up 4 bases and J gave up 6 bases; unmatched junction bases: 10. The CDR3 is made up of 15 amino acids. Germline V gene lookup returns CDR1 SGHNT and CDR2 YYREEE (reference sequence). The CDR3 sequence is CASSLSGASGDTQYF. CDR3 nucleotide sequence: TGTGCCAGCAGCCTAAGTGGGGCTAGCGGGGATACGCAGTATTTT. Looking up the rest from reference TRBV5-4 and TRBJ2-3 gives the full variable domain: ETGVTQSPTHLIKTRGQQVTLRCSSQSGHNTVSWYQQALGQGPQFIFQYYREEENGRGNFPPRFSGLQFPNYSSELNVNALELDDSALYLCASSLSGASGDTQYFGPGTRLTVL.

The rearrangement uses TRBV13 and TRBJ2-7; TRBD1 matches at 7 bases. The CDR3 sequence is 13 residues long. The junction had 2 bases not matched to a gene; V was cut back by 2 bases and J by 4 bases. From germline, CDR1 is PRHDT and CDR2 FYEKMQ (reference sequence). CDR3 in DNA: TGTGCCAGCAGCTTACGGGACAGTTACGAGCAGTACTTC. Protein: CASSLRDSYEQYF. Full variable domain (outside the CDR3, taken from reference TRBV13 and TRBJ2-7): AAGVIQSPRHLIKEKRETATLKCYPIPRHDTVYWYQQGPGQDPQFLISFYEKMQSDKGSIPDRFSAQQFSDYHSELNMSSLELGDSALYFCASSLRDSYEQYFGPGTRLTVT.